The next 3 T cell receptor beta chains were all read from a single sample in a study of tumor and adjacent non-tumor tissue in lung cancer. A modified ARM-PCR protocol with three rounds of nested PCR amplified TCRbeta. In TCRdb, the multiplex PCR reads were re-called with MiXCR into one record per CDR3 protein. Of 60,000 to 85,000 distinct CDR3 sequences in the sample, about 80% were seen once. This sample's RNA came from whole unsorted tissue. Specimen: lung tumor tissue. These receptors were taken from a man aged 55-75 years with non-small cell lung cancer.

The genes are TRBV29-1 and TRBJ2-7; 8 bases map to TRBD2. V was clipped by 6 bases and J by 9 bases; unmatched bases: 13. From germline, CDR1 is SQVTM and CDR2 ANQGSEA. CDR3 size: 13 residues. CDR3 bases: TGCAGCGTCGCAATAAGCGGGGGTCTCGGGCAGTACTTC. Its protein is CSVAISGGLGQYF.

About this clonotype itself: One junction end disagrees with the germline gene, perhaps due to a read error. The chain links TRBV6-5 to TRBJ2-1; TRBD1 matches at 9 bases. CDR1 MNHEY and CDR2 SVGAGI come from the germline V gene. This CDR3 region has 15 residues. The CDR3 is CASSIGQGTYNVQFF. The CDR3 DNA reads as TGTGCCAGTAGTATAGGACAGGGGACCTACAATGTGCAGTTCTTC.

This clonotype turned up a few times. The gene calls are TRBV11-3 and TRBJ2-1, with 10 bases fitting TRBD2. Trimming at V came to 5 bases and at J to 9 bases, leaving 13 bases not matched to a gene. Per germline, CDR1 SGHNT and CDR2 YENEEA. The CDR3 consists of 16 residues. CDR3 residues: CASSLSQLAGLGEQFF. CDR3 DNA: TGTGCCAGCAGCCTCAGTCAACTAGCGGGGTTAGGTGAGCAGTTCTTC.